The next 5 T cell receptor beta chains were all read from a single sample in a study of beta chain features in type 1 diabetes. Since all of the isolated RNA was reverse transcribed, expressed TCRB transcripts were what got sequenced. TCRdb's copy holds only in-frame clones and misses some; the assay was immunoSEQ multiplex PCR. The repertoire includes a few hundred thousand clones, 25% to 30% of them detected once, and under 4.5% sits in the top ten. The sample taken for sequencing was central memory CD4+ T cells from blood. These receptors were collected from a man aged 25-45 years in good health.

The genes are TRBV7-9 and TRBJ1-2; D not resolved. Between the trimmed V and J ends, which lost 2 bases and 7 bases, there was a span of 14 bases. In germline, CDR1 is SEHNR, CDR2 FQNEAQ (reference sequence). The CDR3 runs to 14 residues. CDR3 bases: TGTGCCAGCAGCTTATCCATTGGAGGAAGTGGCTACACCTTC. Translated: CASSLSIGGSGYTF.

This chain uses TRBV29-1 with TRBJ2-5; D is possibly TRBD1 (6 bases). Judging by the DNA end, TRBJ2-7 fits better; the J call may be wrong. The CDR3 consists of 12 residues. Germline V gene lookup returns CDR1 SQVTM and CDR2 ANQGSEA. The DNA of the CDR3 is TGCAGCGTTGGAGGACAGCTCTACGAGCAGTACTTC. Translated, it gives CSVGGQLYEQYF.

V usage is TRBV29-1 and J usage is TRBJ2-5; the D is unclear. CDR1 is SQVTM, CDR2 ANQGSEA, per germline. Trimming took 4 bases from V and 1 from J, leaving 10 bases between them. This CDR3 spans 13 amino acids. The CDR3 spells CSVAFFFQETQYF. The DNA of the CDR3 is TGCAGCGTTGCTTTTTTCTTCCAAGAGACCCAGTACTTC.

The gene calls are TRBV5-6 and TRBJ1-6; D remains ambiguous. V was trimmed by 2 bases and J by 8 bases, leaving 8 bases between them. Germline loops: CDR1 SGHDT, CDR2 YYEEEE. The CDR3 length is 13 residues. The CDR3 DNA follows: TGTGCCAGCAGCTTATACCTGGATTCACCCCTCCACTTT. As protein: CASSLYLDSPLHF.

The sample holds a few counts of this clone. V and J are TRBV7-2 and TRBJ1-5, with D unclear. With 4 bases removed from V and 6 bases from J, the gap between germline ends came to 7 bases. Germline V lookup: CDR1 SGHTA, CDR2 FQGNSA. The CDR3 extends over 12 amino acids. CDR3 region: CASSSRTQPQHF. The CDR3 bases are TGTGCCAGCAGCTCACGTACTCAGCCCCAGCATTTT.